This TCR beta chain was retrieved from a study of T-cell reconstitution after alpha-beta-depleted transplantation in children. Study outcomes and limitations: At one year after transplant, newly produced T cells mostly accounted for T-cell counts and diversity. Alpha-beta T cells about two months after transplant reportedly derived from several hundred expanded graft clones. Some patients showed high day-60 TCRbeta diversity, which derived from surviving recipient T cells and thymic progenitors.

Construction of the TCRbeta library involved unique molecular identifiers. TCRdb re-analysed the PCR reads in MiXCR, keeping a single row per CDR3 protein. This table holds roughly 240,000 distinct CDR3 sequences, under 9.5% found once. The CDR3 is 13 amino acids. The germline V gene encodes CDR1 SGHTA and CDR2 FQGTGA. Losses at the gene ends were 1 base for V and 8 bases for J; bases not matched to a gene: 2. In regard to this clonotype: Its antigen remains unknown.

Sequenced here: PBMCs, mostly from graft donor cells, sampled 180 days after TCRalphabeta/CD19-depleted stem cell transplant. The sequence was obtained from a male patient under 18 who had a stem cell transplant for acute lymphoblastic leukemia, so the T cells may come from the graft donor. This rearrangement joins TRBV7-3 to TRBJ1-2, with TRBD1 matching 9 bases. The CDR3 DNA reads as TGTGCCAGCAGCTTAAGACAGGGGGGCGGCTACACCTTC. Its protein is CASSLRQGGGYTF.